A single sample gave rise to the 13 T cell receptor beta chains below, sequenced in a study of blood T cell repertoires in COVID-19. Only in-frame clones appear in the TCRdb table, and some are missing; sequencing was by immunoSEQ multiplex PCR. Here the sample spans 70,000 to 85,000 clones, 70% to 90% being singletons. The sample taken for sequencing was peripheral blood. The receptors come from a man aged 70-80 years with active or convalescent COVID-19.

This clone has just one count. The CDR3 loop reads CASSIDTATDTQYF. In nucleotides, the CDR3 is TGTGCCAGTAGTATAGACACAGCCACAGATACGCAGTATTTT. V usage is TRBV19 and J usage is TRBJ2-3, with D unclear. V lost 0 bases and J 2 bases, leaving 6 bases between the germline ends. The length of the CDR3 is 14 residues. CDR1 LNHDA and CDR2 SQIVND come from the germline V gene (reference sequence).

The chain is built from TRBV18 and TRBJ2-5, with TRBD2 as a possible D gene (6 bases). The CDR3 covers 13 residues. V lost 6 bases to trimming and J lost 4 bases, with 12 bases between them. Germline CDR1 KGHSH, CDR2 LQKENI. The CDR3 spells CASSQGLSETQYF. DNA of the CDR3: TGTGCCAGCTCCCAGGGACTCTCAGAGACCCAGTACTTC.

The chain recombines TRBV14 with TRBJ2-5; D call uncertain. Germline V gives CDR1 SGHDN, CDR2 FVKESK. V shed 1 base and J shed 3 bases, with 9 bases lying between them. This CDR3 comprises 14 residues. DNA of the CDR3: TGTGCCAGCAGCCAAGCTTGGCAAGAAGAGACCCAGTACTTC. This sequence encodes CASSQAWQEETQYF.

The genes are TRBV7-3 and TRBJ2-1; D is perhaps TRBD2 (6 bases). V dropped 5 bases and J dropped 6 bases, with 20 bases sitting between them. Germline V gives CDR1 SGHTA, CDR2 FQGTGA. This CDR3 is 16 amino acids long. The CDR3 DNA reads TGTGCCAGCAGCCCCTCTGGAGGGTTAAAAATCAATGAGCAGTTCTTC. It specifies CASSPSGGLKINEQFF.

The V call is TRBV7-9, the J call TRBJ2-5, with 8 bases matching TRBD1. The CDR3 runs to 15 residues. Losses at the gene ends were 8 bases for V and 2 bases for J; bases not matched to a gene: 10. The germline V gene encodes CDR1 SEHNR and CDR2 FQNEAQ (reference sequence). The CDR3 sequence: CASGADRGLQETQYF. DNA for the CDR3: TGTGCCAGCGGTGCTGACAGGGGTCTTCAAGAGACCCAGTACTTC.

The chain couples TRBV7-9 to TRBJ2-2, with D hard to call. Per germline, CDR1 SEHNR and CDR2 FQNEAQ (reference sequence). The CDR3 consists of 14 residues. Trimming took 3 bases from V and 1 from J, leaving 6 bases between them. The CDR3, as DNA: TGTGCCAGCAGCTTCCAAATGAACACCGGGGAGCTGTTTTTT. Protein sequence: CASSFQMNTGELFF.

The table lists this clone with a few counts. This chain joins TRBV7-9 and TRBJ1-2, with D possibly matching TRBD1 (5 bases). V lost 1 base and J lost 1, with 10 bases in between. This CDR3 is built from 15 residues. CDR1 SEHNR and CDR2 FQNEAQ come from the germline V gene (reference sequence). CDR3 amino acids: CASSLVSTVNYGYTF. CDR3 nucleotides: TGTGCCAGCAGCTTAGTGTCGACAGTTAACTATGGCTACACCTTC.

As for this clone: Mismatch with germline at one junction end may stem from a read error. This sequence joins TRBV6-2 or TRBV6-3 and TRBJ1-3, with 7 nucleotides matching TRBD1. This CDR3 has 17 residues. Germline lookup yields CDR1 MNHEY and CDR2 SVGEGT. This CDR3 reads CASSLAFDRVPGNIIYF. In DNA form, the CDR3 reads TGTGCCAGCAGTCTAGCATTCGACAGGGTGCCCGGAAACATCATATATTTT.

The table lists this clone with a few counts. The gene calls are TRBV19 and TRBJ2-1, with 8 bases that match TRBD1. There are 16 residues in the CDR3. V lost 1 base, J lost 3 bases, and 5 bases stayed unmatched. Germline V lookup: CDR1 LNHDA, CDR2 SQIVND (reference sequence). This CDR3 reads CASSIVGGQGYNEQFF. Here the CDR3 DNA reads TGTGCCAGTAGTATAGTAGGAGGACAGGGCTACAATGAGCAGTTCTTC.

The rearrangement joins TRBV5-8 to TRBJ1-2; D may be TRBD1 (6 bases). Between the trimmed V and J ends, which lost 4 bases and 4 bases, there was a span of 14 bases. From germline, CDR1 is SGHTS and CDR2 YDEGEE. This CDR3 spans 14 amino acids. CDR3 bases: TGTGCCAGCAGCCTGAACAGGGCCTCCTATGGCTACACCTTC. It encodes CASSLNRASYGYTF.

The V and J genes are TRBV19 and TRBJ2-5; 7 bases agree with TRBD2. This CDR3 spans 15 amino acids. Unmatched junction bases numbered 13, after V lost 7 bases and J lost 5 bases. From germline, CDR1 is LNHDA and CDR2 SQIVND (reference sequence). CDR3 nucleotides: TGTGCCAGTAAGAGCGGGACCTGGCCGGGGGAGACCCAGTACTTC. Protein product: CASKSGTWPGETQYF.

This sequence joins TRBV6-5 and TRBJ2-7; 8 nucleotides match TRBD1. There are 15 residues in the CDR3. CDR1 and CDR2 (germline): MNHEY, SVGAGI. J gave up 2 bases and V 6 bases, and 9 bases lay outside the gene matches. This chain's CDR3 is CASSRGQGSTYEQYF. In nucleotides, the CDR3 is TGTGCCAGCAGCCGAGGACAGGGAAGTACCTACGAGCAGTACTTC.

J is TRBJ1-5 and V is TRBV2; D may be TRBD1 (5 bases). The CDR3 consists of 14 residues. Per germline, CDR1 SNHLY and CDR2 FYNNEI. The V and J ends lost 6 bases and 1 base respectively, with 10 bases between them. CDR3 bases: TGTGCCAGCAGATTGGAGGGGAGCAATCAGCCCCAGCATTTT. This gives the protein CASRLEGSNQPQHF.